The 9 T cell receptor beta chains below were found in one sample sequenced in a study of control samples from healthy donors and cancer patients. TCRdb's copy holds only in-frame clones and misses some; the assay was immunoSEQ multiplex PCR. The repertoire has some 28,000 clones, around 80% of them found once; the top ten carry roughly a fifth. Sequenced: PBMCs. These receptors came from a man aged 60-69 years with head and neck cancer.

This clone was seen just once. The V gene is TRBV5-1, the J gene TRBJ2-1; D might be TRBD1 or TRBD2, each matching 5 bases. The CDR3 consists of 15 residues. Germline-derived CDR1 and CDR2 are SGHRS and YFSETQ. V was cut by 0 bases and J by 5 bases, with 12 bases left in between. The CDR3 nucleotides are TGCGCCAGCAGCTTGGGAGAGGGGCCCCACAATGAGCAGTTCTTC. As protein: CASSLGEGPHNEQFF.

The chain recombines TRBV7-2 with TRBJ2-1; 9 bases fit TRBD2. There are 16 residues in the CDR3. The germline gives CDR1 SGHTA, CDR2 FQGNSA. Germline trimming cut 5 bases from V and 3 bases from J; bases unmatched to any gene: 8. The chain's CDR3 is CASSPKIAGDYNEQFF. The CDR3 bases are TGTGCCAGCAGCCCGAAGATAGCGGGGGACTACAATGAGCAGTTCTTC. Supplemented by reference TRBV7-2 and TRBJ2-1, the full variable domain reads GAGVSQSPSNKVTEKGKDVELRCDPISGHTALYWYRQSLGQGLEFLIYFQGNSAPDKSGLPSDRFSAERTGGSVSTLTIQRTQQEDSAVYLCASSPKIAGDYNEQFFGPGTRLTVL.

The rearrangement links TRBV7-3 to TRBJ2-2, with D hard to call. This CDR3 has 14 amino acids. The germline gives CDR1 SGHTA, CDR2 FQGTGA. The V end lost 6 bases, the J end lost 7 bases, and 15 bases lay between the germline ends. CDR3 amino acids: CASRPPGDGGELFF. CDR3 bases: TGTGCCAGCAGACCCCCCGGCGATGGCGGGGAGCTGTTTTTT.

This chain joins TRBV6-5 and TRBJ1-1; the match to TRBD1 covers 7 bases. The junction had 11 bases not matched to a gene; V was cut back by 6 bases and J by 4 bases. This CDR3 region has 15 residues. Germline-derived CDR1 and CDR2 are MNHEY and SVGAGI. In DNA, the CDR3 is TGTGCCAGCAGAATACAGGGGTCCGCGGGCACTGAAGCTTTCTTT. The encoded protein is CASRIQGSAGTEAFF.

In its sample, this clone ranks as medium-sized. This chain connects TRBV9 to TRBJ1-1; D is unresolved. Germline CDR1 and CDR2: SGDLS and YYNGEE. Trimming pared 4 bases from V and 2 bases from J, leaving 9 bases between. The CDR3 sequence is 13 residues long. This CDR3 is CASSPSGNTEAFF. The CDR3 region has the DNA TGTGCCAGCAGCCCGTCAGGAAACACTGAAGCTTTCTTT.

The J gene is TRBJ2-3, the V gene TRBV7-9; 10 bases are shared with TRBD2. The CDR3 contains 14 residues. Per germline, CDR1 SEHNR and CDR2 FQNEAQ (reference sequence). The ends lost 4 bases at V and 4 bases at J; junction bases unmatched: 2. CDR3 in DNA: TGTGCCAGCAGCTCTAGCGGGAGTTCAGATACGCAGTATTTT. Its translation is CASSSSGSSDTQYF.

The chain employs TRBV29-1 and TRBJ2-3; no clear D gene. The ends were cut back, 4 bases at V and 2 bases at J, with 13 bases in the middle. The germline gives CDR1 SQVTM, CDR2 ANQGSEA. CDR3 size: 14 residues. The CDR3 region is CSVVIGLHTDTQYF. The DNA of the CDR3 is TGCAGCGTTGTCATCGGTCTGCACACAGATACGCAGTATTTT.

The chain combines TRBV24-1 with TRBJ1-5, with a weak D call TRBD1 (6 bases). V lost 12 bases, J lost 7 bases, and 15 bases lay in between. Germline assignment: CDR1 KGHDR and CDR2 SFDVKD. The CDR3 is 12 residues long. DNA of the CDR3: TGTGCCGTACAGGGATTGGGGCAGCCCCAGCATTTT. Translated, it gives CAVQGLGQPQHF.

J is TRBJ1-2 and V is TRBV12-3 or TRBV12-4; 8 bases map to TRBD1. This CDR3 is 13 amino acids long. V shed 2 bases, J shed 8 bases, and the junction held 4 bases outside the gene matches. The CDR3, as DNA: TGTGCCAGCAGTTTACAGGACAGGGCCGGCTACACCTTC. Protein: CASSLQDRAGYTF.